The sequence of this T cell receptor (beta chain) was determined in a study of T cell changes during pregnancy in multiple sclerosis. Germline lookup yields CDR1 MNHNS and CDR2 SASEGT. The CDR3 extends over 14 amino acids. The ends lost 4 bases at V and 4 bases at J; junction bases unmatched: 3. The table came from immunoSEQ multiplex PCR; TCRdb's copy has only in-frame clones and leaves some out. Of 70,000 to 95,000 clones listed, 90% to 95% are singletons. Sequenced material: peripheral blood, taken in the first trimester of pregnancy. The chain employs TRBV6-1 and TRBJ2-1; 8 bases fit TRBD2. The sequence was obtained from a female donor with multiple sclerosis, enrolled in a pregnancy study. CDR3 amino acids: CASSAAGGYNEQFF. The CDR3, as DNA: TGTGCCAGCAGTGCGGCGGGGGGATACAATGAGCAGTTCTTC.